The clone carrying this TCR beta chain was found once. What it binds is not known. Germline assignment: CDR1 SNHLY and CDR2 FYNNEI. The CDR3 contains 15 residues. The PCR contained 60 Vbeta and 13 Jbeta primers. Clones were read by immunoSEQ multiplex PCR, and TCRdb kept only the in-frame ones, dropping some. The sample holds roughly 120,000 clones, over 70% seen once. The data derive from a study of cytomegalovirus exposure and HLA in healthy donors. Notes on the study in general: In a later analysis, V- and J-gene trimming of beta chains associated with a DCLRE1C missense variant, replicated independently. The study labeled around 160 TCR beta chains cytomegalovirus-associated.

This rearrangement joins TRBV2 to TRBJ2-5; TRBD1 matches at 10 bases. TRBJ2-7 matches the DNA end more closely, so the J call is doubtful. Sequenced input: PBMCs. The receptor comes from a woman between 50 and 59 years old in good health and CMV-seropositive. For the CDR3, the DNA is TGTGCCAGCAGGCCCGGGACAGGGGAGTCCTACGAGCAGTACTTC. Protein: CASRPGTGESYEQYF.